This TCR beta chain was profiled in a study of T cell responses to AZD1222 COVID-19 vaccine. Study in general: Both about-4-week and about-12-week second-dose recipients were combined.

Study observations and caveats: Donors were mostly white British, more females; clonal diversity possibly underestimated.

Only in-frame clones appear in the TCRdb table, and some are missing; sequencing was by immunoSEQ multiplex PCR. Among tens of thousands of clones listed, more than 75% were seen once. Trimming cost V 0 bases and J 6 bases, with 13 bases left between them. Germline assignment: CDR1 SGHNT and CDR2 YYREEE (reference sequence). This CDR3 comprises 15 residues. Points on this clone: Its antigen is currently unknown.

V and J are TRBV5-4 and TRBJ2-1, with TRBD2 as a possible D gene (6 bases). The specimen comprised peripheral blood, sampled on day 0 of AZD1222 vaccination. This clonotype originated in an adult in good health. This CDR3 is CASSLAGEGSNEQFF. The CDR3, as DNA: TGTGCCAGCAGCTTGGCGGGAGAGGGGTCCAATGAGCAGTTCTTC.